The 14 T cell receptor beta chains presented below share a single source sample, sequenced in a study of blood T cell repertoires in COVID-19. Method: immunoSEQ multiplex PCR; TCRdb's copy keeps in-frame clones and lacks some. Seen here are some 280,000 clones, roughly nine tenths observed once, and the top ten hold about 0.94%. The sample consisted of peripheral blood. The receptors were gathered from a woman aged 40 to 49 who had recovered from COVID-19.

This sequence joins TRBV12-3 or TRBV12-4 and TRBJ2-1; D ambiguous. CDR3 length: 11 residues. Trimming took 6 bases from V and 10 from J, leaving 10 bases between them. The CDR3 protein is CASRHLWEQFF. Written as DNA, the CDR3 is TGTGCCAGCAGACATCTCTGGGAGCAGTTCTTC.

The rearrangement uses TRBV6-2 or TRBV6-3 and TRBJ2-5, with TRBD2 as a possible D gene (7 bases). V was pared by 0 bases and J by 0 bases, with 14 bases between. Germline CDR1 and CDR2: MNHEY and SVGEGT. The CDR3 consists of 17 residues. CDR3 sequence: CASSYSRTGRDQETQYF. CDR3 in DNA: TGTGCCAGCAGTTACTCTCGAACAGGGAGGGACCAAGAGACCCAGTACTTC.

The CDR3 here is CASRGGPSGSRDEQYF. The CDR3 DNA is TGCGCCAGCAGGGGGGGACCTAGCGGGAGTAGAGACGAGCAGTACTTC. The chain has TRBV5-1 and TRBJ2-7, with 10 bases that match TRBD2. The length of the CDR3 is 16 residues. The V segment lost 5 bases and the J segment 5 bases; nucleotides outside the gene matches: 13. Germline assignment: CDR1 SGHRS and CDR2 YFSETQ. Supplemented by reference TRBV5-1 and TRBJ2-7, the full variable domain reads KAGVTQTPRYLIKTRGQQVTLSCSPISGHRSVSWYQQTPGQGLQFLFEYFSETQRNKGNFPGRFSGRQFSNSRSEMNVSTLELGDSALYLCASRGGPSGSRDEQYFGPGTRLTVT.

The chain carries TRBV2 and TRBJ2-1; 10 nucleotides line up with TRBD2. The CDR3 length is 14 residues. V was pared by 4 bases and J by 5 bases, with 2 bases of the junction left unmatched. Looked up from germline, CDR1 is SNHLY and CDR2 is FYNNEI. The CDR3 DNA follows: TGTGCCAGCAGTGTGCTAGCGGGGGACAATGAGCAGTTCTTC. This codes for CASSVLAGDNEQFF.

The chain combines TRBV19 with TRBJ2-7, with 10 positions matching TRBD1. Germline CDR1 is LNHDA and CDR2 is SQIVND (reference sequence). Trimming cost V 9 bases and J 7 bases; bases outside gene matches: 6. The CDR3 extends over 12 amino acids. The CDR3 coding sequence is TGTGCCAGCCAGGGACAGGGGCGGGAGCAGTACTTC. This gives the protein CASQGQGREQYF.

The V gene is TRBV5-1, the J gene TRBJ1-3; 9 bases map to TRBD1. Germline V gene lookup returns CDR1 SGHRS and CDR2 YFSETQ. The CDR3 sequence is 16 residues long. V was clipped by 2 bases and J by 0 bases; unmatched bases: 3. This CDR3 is CASSFTGGGSGNTIYF. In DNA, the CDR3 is TGCGCCAGCAGCTTTACAGGGGGCGGCTCTGGAAACACCATATATTTT. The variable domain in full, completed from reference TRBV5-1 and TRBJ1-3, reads KAGVTQTPRYLIKTRGQQVTLSCSPISGHRSVSWYQQTPGQGLQFLFEYFSETQRNKGNFPGRFSGRQFSNSRSEMNVSTLELGDSALYLCASSFTGGGSGNTIYFGEGSWLTVV.

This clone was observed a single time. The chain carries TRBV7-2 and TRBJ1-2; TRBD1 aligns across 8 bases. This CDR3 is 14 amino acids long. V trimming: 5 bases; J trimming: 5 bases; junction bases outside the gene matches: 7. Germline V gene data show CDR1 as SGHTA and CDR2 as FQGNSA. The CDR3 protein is CASSTPGTGYGYTF. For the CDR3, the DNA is TGTGCCAGCAGCACCCCCGGGACAGGTTATGGCTACACCTTC.

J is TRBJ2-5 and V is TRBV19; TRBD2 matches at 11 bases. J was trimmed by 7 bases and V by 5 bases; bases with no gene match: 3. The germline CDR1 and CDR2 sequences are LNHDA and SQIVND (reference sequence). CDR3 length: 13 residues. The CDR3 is CASSPGTSGTQYF. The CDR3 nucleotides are TGTGCCAGTAGTCCGGGGACTAGCGGGACCCAGTACTTC.

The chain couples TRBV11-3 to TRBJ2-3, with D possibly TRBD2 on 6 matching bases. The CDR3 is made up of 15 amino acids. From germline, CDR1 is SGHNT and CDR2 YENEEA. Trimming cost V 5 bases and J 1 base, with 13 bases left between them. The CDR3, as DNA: TGTGCCAGCAGCATGGGGGGAGCGCGCACAGATACGCAGTATTTT. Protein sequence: CASSMGGARTDTQYF. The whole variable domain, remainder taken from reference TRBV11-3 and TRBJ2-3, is EAGVVQSPRYKIIEKKQPVAFWCNPISGHNTLYWYLQNLGQGPELLIRYENEEAVDDSQLPKDRFSAERLKGVDSTLKIQPAELGDSAVYLCASSMGGARTDTQYFGPGTRLTVL.

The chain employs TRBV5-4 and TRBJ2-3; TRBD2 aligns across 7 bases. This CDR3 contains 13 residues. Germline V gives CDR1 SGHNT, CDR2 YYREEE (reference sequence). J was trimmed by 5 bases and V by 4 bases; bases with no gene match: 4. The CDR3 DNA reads TGTGCCAGCAGCCCCCGGGGGGAAGATACGCAGTATTTT. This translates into CASSPRGEDTQYF. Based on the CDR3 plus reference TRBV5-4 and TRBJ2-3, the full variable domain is ETGVTQSPTHLIKTRGQQVTLRCSSQSGHNTVSWYQQALGQGPQFIFQYYREEENGRGNFPPRFSGLQFPNYSSELNVNALELDDSALYLCASSPRGEDTQYFGPGTRLTVL.

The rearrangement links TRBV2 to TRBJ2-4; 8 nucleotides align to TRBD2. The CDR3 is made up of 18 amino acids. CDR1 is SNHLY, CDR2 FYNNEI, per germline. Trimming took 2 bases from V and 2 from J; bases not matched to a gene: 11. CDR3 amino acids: CASSERWLAGMSKNIQYF. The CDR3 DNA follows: TGTGCCAGCAGTGAAAGGTGGTTAGCGGGAATGTCCAAAAACATTCAGTACTTC.

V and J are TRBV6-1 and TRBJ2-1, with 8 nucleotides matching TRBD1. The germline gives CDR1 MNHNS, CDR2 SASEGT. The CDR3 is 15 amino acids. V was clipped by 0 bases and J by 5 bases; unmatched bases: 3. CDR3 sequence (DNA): TGTGCCAGCAGTGAAGCGCTGACAGGGGACAATGAGCAGTTCTTC. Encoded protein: CASSEALTGDNEQFF.

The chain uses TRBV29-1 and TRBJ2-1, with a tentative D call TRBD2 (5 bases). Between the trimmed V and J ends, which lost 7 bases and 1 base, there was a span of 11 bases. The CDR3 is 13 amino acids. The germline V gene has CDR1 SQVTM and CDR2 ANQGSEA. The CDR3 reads CSAPLASYNEQFF. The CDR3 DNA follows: TGCAGCGCCCCTCTAGCTTCCTACAATGAGCAGTTCTTC.

This chain's CDR3 is CATGQAGSQNIQYF. DNA of the CDR3: TGTGCCACCGGGCAGGCCGGGAGCCAAAACATTCAGTACTTC. The V call is TRBV3-1 (or the pseudogene TRBV3-2), the J call TRBJ2-4; maybe TRBD2 (6 bases). The CDR3 sequence is 14 residues long. The ends were cut back, 10 bases at V and 5 bases at J, with 18 bases in the middle. CDR1 is LGHDT and CDR2 is YNNKEL in the germline V gene (reference sequence).